Listed here are 19 T cell receptor beta chains from one sample, sequenced in a study of PD-1 blockade in classical Hodgkin lymphoma. Repertoires were generated with immunoSEQ multiplex PCR, while TCRdb's copy carries only in-frame clones and drops some. The sample has 4,000 to 4,500 clones; approximately 72% are singletons. There was relapse after autologous stem cell transplantation in every patient, and there was variation in brentuximab vedotin exposure. The sequencing used peripheral blood mononuclear cells (PBMCs), collected before the second cycle of nivolumab. The receptors were gathered from a human donor with classical Hodgkin lymphoma.

This chain joins TRBV2 and TRBJ1-1; tentative D call: TRBD1 (5 bases). The V and J ends lost 7 bases and 2 bases respectively, with 14 bases between them. CDR3 size: 14 residues. Looked up from germline, CDR1 is SNHLY and CDR2 is FYNNEI. The CDR3 loop is CASTPSGANTEAFF. The CDR3 coding sequence is TGTGCCAGCACCCCCTCCGGGGCCAACACTGAAGCTTTCTTT.

The rearrangement uses TRBV18 and TRBJ2-7; D not resolved. Germline lookup yields CDR1 KGHSH and CDR2 LQKENI. The CDR3 has 11 amino acids. The V end was cut by 1 base, the J end by 6 bases, with 4 bases between. This CDR3 is CASSPQREQYF. In DNA, the CDR3 is TGTGCCAGCTCACCACAGCGCGAGCAGTACTTC.

The gene calls are TRBV7-9 and TRBJ2-7; D perhaps matches TRBD2 (5 bases). Trimming removed 1 base at V and 6 bases at J, with 10 bases between. Germline CDR1 and CDR2: SEHNR and FQNEAQ (reference sequence). This CDR3 spans 13 amino acids. The CDR3 region has the DNA TGTGCCAGCAGCTTAGTTTGGGAGACCGAGCAGTACTTC. Protein product: CASSLVWETEQYF. Filled out from reference TRBV7-9 and TRBJ2-7, the complete variable domain reads DTGVSQNPRHKITKRGQNVTFRCDPISEHNRLYWYRQTLGQGPEFLTYFQNEAQLEKSRLLSDRFSAERPKGSFSTLEIQRTEQGDSAMYLCASSLVWETEQYFGPGTRLTVT.

This clone was seen more than once but under ten times. This rearrangement joins TRBV14 to TRBJ2-3; D not certain. The V end lost 0 bases, the J end lost 4 bases, and 11 bases lay between the germline ends. The CDR3 is 15 amino acids. From germline, CDR1 is SGHDN and CDR2 FVKESK. Here the CDR3 reads CASSQEGLGADTQYF. In DNA form, the CDR3 reads TGTGCCAGCAGCCAAGAGGGGTTAGGCGCAGATACGCAGTATTTT.

In its sample, this clone ranks as medium-sized. The rearrangement links TRBV7-3 to TRBJ1-2; weak D call: TRBD1 (6 bases). V lost 3 bases and J 8 bases, leaving 13 bases between the germline ends. CDR3 length: 13 amino acids. CDR1 SGHTA and CDR2 FQGTGA come from the germline V gene. The DNA for the CDR3 is TGTGCCAGCAGCTTGGACAGCCGAGGAGGCTACACCTTC. Encoded protein: CASSLDSRGGYTF.

This chain connects TRBV5-5 to TRBJ2-7, with D perhaps matching TRBD1 or TRBD2 (5 bases each). With 5 bases removed from V and 7 bases from J, the gap between germline ends came to 16 bases. Looked up from germline, CDR1 is SGHKS and CDR2 is YYEKEE (reference sequence). This CDR3 region has 13 residues. Written as DNA, the CDR3 is TGTGCCAGCAGTTTGCCCCGAGGGGTTGAGCAGTACTTC. It yields the protein CASSLPRGVEQYF.

The V call is TRBV6-1, the J call TRBJ1-4, with D perhaps TRBD1 (5 bases). Trimming stripped 0 bases from V and 0 bases from J, with 8 bases between. Germline V gives CDR1 MNHNS, CDR2 SASEGT. CDR3 length: 16 residues. CDR3 sequence reads: CASSEAGGTTNEKLFF. The CDR3 DNA reads as TGTGCCAGCAGTGAAGCTGGGGGGACAACTAATGAAAAACTGTTTTTT.

As DNA, the CDR3 is TGTGCCAGCACCGGGGACAAATCCTACGAGCAGTACTTC. Translation gives CASTGDKSYEQYF. This chain connects TRBV4-2 to TRBJ2-7; a possible D gene is TRBD1 (6 bases). V lost 7 bases to trimming and J lost 1 base, with 11 bases between them. The CDR3 loop spans 13 amino acids. The germline V gene encodes CDR1 LGHNA and CDR2 YNFKEQ.

The V call is TRBV2, the J call TRBJ2-1; D ambiguous. V lost 1 base and J lost 4, with 20 bases in between. Germline values: CDR1 SNHLY, CDR2 FYNNEI. This CDR3 is built from 18 residues. The CDR3 DNA reads TGTGCCAGCAGTGAAGAAGGGTCAGCCGGGTGGAATTACAATGAGCAGTTCTTC. Protein: CASSEEGSAGWNYNEQFF.

Note on this clone: A much larger clone sits a single nucleotide away, making a read error possible. The CDR3 does not end in the conserved phenylalanine or tryptophan, so this is likely a read error. This chain uses TRBV5-8 with TRBJ1-2, with TRBD1 matching 7 bases. Germline CDR1 and CDR2: SGHTS and YDEGEE. With 3 bases clipped from V and 7 bases from J, the junction kept 12 bases outside the gene matches. This CDR3 comprises 15 residues. As DNA, the CDR3 is TGTGCCAGCAGCTACTCCGGGACAGAAACTGGTGGCTACACCCTC. Residues: CASSYSGTETGGYTL.

The chain has TRBV18 and TRBJ2-7; D not certain. Trimming pared 4 bases from V and 5 bases from J, leaving 21 bases between. Germline V gene data show CDR1 as KGHSH and CDR2 as LQKENI. The CDR3 spans 16 residues. CDR3: CASSLSVATGLDEQYF. CDR3 nucleotide sequence: TGTGCCAGCTCACTAAGTGTGGCCACTGGGTTGGACGAGCAGTACTTC.

The V and J genes are TRBV28 and TRBJ2-4; tentative D call: TRBD2 (6 bases). The germline gives CDR1 MDHEN, CDR2 SYDVKM. The ends were cut back, 11 bases at V and 0 bases at J, with 11 bases in the middle. The CDR3 spans 13 residues. The CDR3 DNA follows: TGTGCCGTTTGGGAGGCAGCCAAAAACATTCAGTACTTC. Its translation: CAVWEAAKNIQYF. Supplemented by reference TRBV28 and TRBJ2-4, the full variable domain reads DVKVTQSSRYLVKRTGEKVFLECVQDMDHENMFWYRQDPGLGLRLIYFSYDVKMKEKGDIPEGYSVSREKKERFSLILESASTNQTSMYLCAVWEAAKNIQYFGAGTRLSVL.

J is TRBJ1-3 and V is TRBV7-6, with 8 bases aligning to TRBD1. V dropped 5 bases and J dropped 2; count of bases not matched to a gene: 5. This CDR3 has 15 residues. Germline V gene data show CDR1 as SGHVS and CDR2 as FNYEAQ. The CDR3 DNA follows: TGTGCCAGCAGCGGACAGGGCGCGGCTGGAAACACCATATATTTT. Translated, it gives CASSGQGAAGNTIYF.

This clone was found a few times. J is TRBJ1-5 and V is TRBV6-6; maybe TRBD1 (5 bases). The CDR3 loop spans 14 amino acids. Per germline, CDR1 MNHNY and CDR2 SVGAGI (reference sequence). Trimming left V 2 bases short and J 12 bases short, with 17 bases between. CDR3 loop: CASSYKGRENRQHF. The DNA for the CDR3 is TGTGCCAGCAGTTACAAGGGCAGGGAAAATCGCCAGCATTTT.

By sample fraction, this clone is medium-sized (0.01 to 0.1%). The rearrangement uses TRBV2 and TRBJ1-2, with TRBD1 as a possible D gene (5 bases). CDR3 length: 13 residues. V lost 2 bases, J lost 4 bases, and 8 bases lay in between. Germline CDR1 and CDR2: SNHLY and FYNNEI. The CDR3 bases are TGTGCCAGCAGTGAACAGGGAACCTATGGCTACACCTTC. This codes for CASSEQGTYGYTF.

The V and J genes are TRBV19 and TRBJ2-5; D perhaps matches TRBD1 (5 bases). The tail of the sequence fits TRBJ2-7 better, so the J call may be wrong. The CDR3 loop spans 15 amino acids. Germline V gene lookup returns CDR1 LNHDA and CDR2 SQIVND (reference sequence). CDR3 bases: TGTGCCAGTAGTACCACAGGACCCGCCTCCTACGAGCAGTACTTC. Translation gives CASSTTGPASYEQYF.

The genes are TRBV28 and TRBJ2-1; possible D gene TRBD2, 5 bases. Trimming removed 7 bases from V and 8 bases from J, with 9 bases in between. Germline lookup yields CDR1 MDHEN and CDR2 SYDVKM. The CDR3 covers 11 residues. CDR3 sequence (DNA): TGTGCCAGCACCTCTAGCTATGAGCAGTTCTTC. This gives the protein CASTSSYEQFF.

The gene calls are TRBV4-1 and TRBJ2-5; the match to TRBD1 covers 8 bases. The length of the CDR3 is 15 residues. The germline CDR1 and CDR2 sequences are MGHRA and YSYEKL. The ends lost 4 bases at V and 5 bases at J; junction bases unmatched: 9. The CDR3: CASSRGQGAYETQYF. The CDR3 coding sequence is TGCGCCAGCAGCCGGGGCCAGGGGGCGTACGAGACCCAGTACTTC.

The J gene is TRBJ2-3, the V gene TRBV27; 9 bases line up with TRBD2. There are 15 residues in the CDR3. J lost 2 bases, V lost 5 bases, and 5 bases had no gene match. Per the germline V gene, CDR1 is MNHEY and CDR2 is SMNVEV (reference sequence). The CDR3 loop is CASSLVAGATDTQYF. The CDR3 region has the DNA TGTGCCAGCAGTCTGGTAGCGGGAGCCACAGATACGCAGTATTTT.